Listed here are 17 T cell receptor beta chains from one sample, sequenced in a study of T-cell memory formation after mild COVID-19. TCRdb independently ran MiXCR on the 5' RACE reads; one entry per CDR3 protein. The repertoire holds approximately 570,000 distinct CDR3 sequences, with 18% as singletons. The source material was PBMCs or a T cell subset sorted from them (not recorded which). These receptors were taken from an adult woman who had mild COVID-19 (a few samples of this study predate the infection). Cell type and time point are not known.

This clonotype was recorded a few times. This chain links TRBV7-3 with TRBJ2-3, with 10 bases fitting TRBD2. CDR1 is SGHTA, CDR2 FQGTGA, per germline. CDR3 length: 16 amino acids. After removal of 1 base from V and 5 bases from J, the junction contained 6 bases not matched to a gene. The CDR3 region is CASSLNALAGVDTQYF. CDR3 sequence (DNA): TGTGCCAGCAGCTTAAACGCCCTAGCGGGAGTAGATACGCAGTATTTT.

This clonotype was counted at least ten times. The CDR3 reads CASRREGLTDTQYF. The CDR3 DNA reads TGTGCCAGCAGGAGAGAGGGCCTCACAGATACGCAGTATTTT. The chain is built from TRBV6-2 or TRBV6-3 and TRBJ2-3; perhaps TRBD2 as D (5 bases). The CDR3 is 14 residues long. Trimming stripped 6 bases from V and 2 bases from J, with 12 bases between. Germline CDR1 MNHEY, CDR2 SVGEGT.

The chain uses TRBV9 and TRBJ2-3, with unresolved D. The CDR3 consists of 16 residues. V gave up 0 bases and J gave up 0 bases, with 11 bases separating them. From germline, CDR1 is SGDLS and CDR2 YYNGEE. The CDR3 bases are TGTGCCAGCAGCGTAGAGGTAGCAGCTAGCACAGATACGCAGTATTTT. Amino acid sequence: CASSVEVAASTDTQYF. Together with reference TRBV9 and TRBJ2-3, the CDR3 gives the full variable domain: DSGVTQTPKHLITATGQRVTLRCSPRSGDLSVYWYQQSLDQGLQFLIQYYNGEERAKGNILERFSAQQFPDLHSELNLSSLELGDSALYFCASSVEVAASTDTQYFGPGTRLTVL.

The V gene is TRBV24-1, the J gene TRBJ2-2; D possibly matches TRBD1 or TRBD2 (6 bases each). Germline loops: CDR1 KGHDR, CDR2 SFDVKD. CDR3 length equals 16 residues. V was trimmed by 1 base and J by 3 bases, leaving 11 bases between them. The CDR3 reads CATSDLGGHDTGELFF. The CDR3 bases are TGTGCCACCAGTGATTTAGGGGGGCATGACACCGGGGAGCTGTTTTTT.

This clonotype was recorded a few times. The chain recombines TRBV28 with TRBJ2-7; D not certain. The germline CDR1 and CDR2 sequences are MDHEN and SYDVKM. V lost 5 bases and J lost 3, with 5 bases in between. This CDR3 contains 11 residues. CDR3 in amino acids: CASSAVYEQYF. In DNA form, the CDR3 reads TGTGCCAGCAGTGCTGTCTACGAGCAGTACTTC.

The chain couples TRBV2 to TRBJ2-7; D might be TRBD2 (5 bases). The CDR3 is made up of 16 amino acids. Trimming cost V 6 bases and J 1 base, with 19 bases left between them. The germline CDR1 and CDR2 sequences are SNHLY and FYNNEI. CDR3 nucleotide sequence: TGTGCCAGCAGGGAGGTCGAGGGCCTGGGATCCTACGAGCAGTACTTC. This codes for CASREVEGLGSYEQYF.

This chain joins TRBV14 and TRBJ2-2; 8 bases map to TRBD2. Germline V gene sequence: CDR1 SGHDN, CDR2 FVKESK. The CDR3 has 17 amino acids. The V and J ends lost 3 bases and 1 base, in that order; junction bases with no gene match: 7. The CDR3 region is CASSQPRTSLNTGELFF. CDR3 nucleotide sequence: TGTGCCAGCAGCCAGCCCAGGACTAGCCTGAACACCGGGGAGCTGTTTTTT.

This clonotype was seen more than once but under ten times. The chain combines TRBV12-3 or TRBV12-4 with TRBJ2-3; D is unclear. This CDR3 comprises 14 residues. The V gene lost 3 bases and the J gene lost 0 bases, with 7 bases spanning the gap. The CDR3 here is CASSLNPSTDTQYF. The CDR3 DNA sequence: TGTGCCAGCAGTTTGAATCCCAGCACAGATACGCAGTATTTT.

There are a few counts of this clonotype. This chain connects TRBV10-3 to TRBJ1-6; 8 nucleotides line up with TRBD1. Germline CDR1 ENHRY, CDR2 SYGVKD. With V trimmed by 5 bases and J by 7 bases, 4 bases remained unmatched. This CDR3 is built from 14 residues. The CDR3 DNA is TGTGCCATCAGTCCCGGACAGGGAAATTCACCCCTCCACTTT. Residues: CAISPGQGNSPLHF.

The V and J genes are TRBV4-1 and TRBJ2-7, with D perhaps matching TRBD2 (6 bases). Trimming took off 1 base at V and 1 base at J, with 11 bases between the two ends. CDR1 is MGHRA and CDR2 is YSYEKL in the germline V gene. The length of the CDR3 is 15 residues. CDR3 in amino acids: CASSQVLLASYEQYF. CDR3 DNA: TGCGCCAGCAGCCAAGTTCTGCTAGCGTCCTACGAGCAGTACTTC.

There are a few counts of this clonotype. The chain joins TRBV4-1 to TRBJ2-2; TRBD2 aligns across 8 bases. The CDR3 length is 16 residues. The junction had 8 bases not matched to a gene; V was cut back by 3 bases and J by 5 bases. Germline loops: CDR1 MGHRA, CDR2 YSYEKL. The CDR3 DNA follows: TGCGCCAGCAGCCAGGTCTCAGCGGGAGCGACCGGGGAGCTGTTTTTT. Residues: CASSQVSAGATGELFF.

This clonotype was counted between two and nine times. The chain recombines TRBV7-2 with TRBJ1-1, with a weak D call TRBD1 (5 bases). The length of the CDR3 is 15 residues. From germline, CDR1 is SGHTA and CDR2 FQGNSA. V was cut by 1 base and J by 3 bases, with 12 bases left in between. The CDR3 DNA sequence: TGTGCCAGCAGCTTAGTCGGGCAGGGAGACACTGAAGCTTTCTTT. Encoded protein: CASSLVGQGDTEAFF.

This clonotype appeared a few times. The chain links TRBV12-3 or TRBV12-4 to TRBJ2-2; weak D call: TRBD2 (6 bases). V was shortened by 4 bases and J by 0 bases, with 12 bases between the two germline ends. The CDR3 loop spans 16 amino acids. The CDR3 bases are TGTGCCAGCAGTTGGGAGGACGGGACGAACACCGGGGAGCTGTTTTTT. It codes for CASSWEDGTNTGELFF.

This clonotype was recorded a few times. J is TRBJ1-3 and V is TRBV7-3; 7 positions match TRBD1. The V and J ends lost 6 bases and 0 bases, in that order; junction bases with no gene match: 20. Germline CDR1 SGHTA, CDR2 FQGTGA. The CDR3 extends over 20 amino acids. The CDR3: CASSSPGQVDSLGSGNTIYF. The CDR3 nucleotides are TGTGCCAGCAGTTCACCCGGACAGGTGGATAGTTTGGGCTCTGGAAACACCATATATTTT.

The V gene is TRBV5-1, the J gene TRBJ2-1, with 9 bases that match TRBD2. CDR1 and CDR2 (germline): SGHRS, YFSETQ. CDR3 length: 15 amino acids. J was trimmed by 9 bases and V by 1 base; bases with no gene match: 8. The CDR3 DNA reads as TGCGCCAGCAGCTTGCCGGGACTAGCTTTTCCTGAGCAGTTCTTC. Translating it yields CASSLPGLAFPEQFF.

The CDR3 sequence: CASKGGTLPAKNIQYF. Written as DNA, the CDR3 is TGTGCCAGCAAAGGGGGAACTCTCCCTGCCAAAAACATTCAGTACTTC. The rearrangement joins TRBV12-3 or TRBV12-4 to TRBJ2-4; D is perhaps TRBD1 (6 bases). V dropped 7 bases and J dropped 1 base, with 17 bases sitting between them. The CDR3 spans 16 residues.

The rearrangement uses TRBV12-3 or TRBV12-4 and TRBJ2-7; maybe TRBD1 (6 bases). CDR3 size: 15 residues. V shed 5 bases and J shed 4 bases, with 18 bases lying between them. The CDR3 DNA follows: TGTGCCAGCAGTGGATCGGACAGTCGTCTGTACGAGCAGTACTTC. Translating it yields CASSGSDSRLYEQYF.